This TCR beta chain was captured in a study of OX40 agonist ivuxolimab in advanced cancers. Study-level results: With doses of 0.1 to 3.0 mg/kg, CD4+ and CD8+ blood T cells had undergone clonal expansion by week 6.

This table comes from immunoSEQ multiplex PCR, and its TCRdb copy is limited to in-frame clones, with some not included. The sample consists of about 21,000 clones, about four fifths of them appearing once. Germline-derived CDR1 and CDR2 are MDHEN and SYDVKM. CDR3 size: 15 residues. With 6 bases removed from V and 0 bases from J, the gap between germline ends came to 12 bases. Notes on this clone: What it recognizes is unknown.

The receptor's source is an adult with an advanced solid tumor such as melanoma, head and neck, liver or kidney cancer. The rearrangement joins TRBV28 to TRBJ1-5, with D uncertain. The source was CD4+ or CD8+ T cells sorted from blood, collected in a trial of the OX40 agonist ivuxolimab. The CDR3 protein is CASSLMEYSNQPQHF. In DNA form, the CDR3 reads TGTGCCAGCAGCTTGATGGAGTATAGCAATCAGCCCCAGCATTTT.